This passage covers 11 T cell receptor beta chains from one sample sequenced in a study of blood T cell repertoires in COVID-19. Generated by immunoSEQ multiplex PCR, the TCRdb table keeps only in-frame clones and is missing some. The sample gives about 320,000 clones, about 90% of which show up once; approximately 5.2% is in the top ten. Sequencing was carried out using PBMCs or T cells enriched from blood (not recorded which). All receptors derive from a young woman who had recovered from COVID-19.

Regarding this clone: Other DNA sequences in this sample translate to the same CDR3. V and J are TRBV7-9 and TRBJ1-2; 8 positions match TRBD1. The germline gives CDR1 SEHNR, CDR2 FQNEAQ (reference sequence). V dropped 5 bases and J dropped 8; count of bases not matched to a gene: 4. There are 12 residues in the CDR3. CDR3 loop: CASSRTGNGYTF. CDR3 nucleotides: TGTGCCAGCAGCCGGACAGGGAACGGCTACACCTTC.

V gene TRBV2 combines with J gene TRBJ1-4; a weak D match, TRBD1 (5 bases). Per the germline V gene, CDR1 is SNHLY and CDR2 is FYNNEI. This CDR3 is built from 10 residues. The ends were cut back, 10 bases at V and 17 bases at J, with 17 bases in the middle. This CDR3 reads CATPGQGRFF. The DNA for the CDR3 is TGTGCCACCCCCGGACAAGGGCGCTTTTTT.

CDR3 coding DNA: TGTGCCAGTAGTATAGATACAGGGGATATCTACGAGCAGTACTTC. Protein product: CASSIDTGDIYEQYF. The chain uses TRBV19 and TRBJ2-7; 7 bases line up with TRBD1. This CDR3 region has 15 residues. The V gene's germline CDR1 is LNHDA and CDR2 SQIVND (reference sequence). V lost 0 bases, J lost 3 bases, and 5 bases stayed unmatched.

The genes are TRBV2 and TRBJ1-1; weak D call: TRBD1 (5 bases). CDR3 length equals 14 residues. V was clipped by 4 bases and J by 4 bases, with 13 bases between them. Germline V gene lookup returns CDR1 SNHLY and CDR2 FYNNEI. The CDR3 region is CASSGGRRGTEAFF. Here the CDR3 DNA reads TGTGCCAGCAGTGGGGGCCGGCGGGGCACTGAAGCTTTCTTT.

This chain joins TRBV27 and TRBJ1-1; weak D call: TRBD1 (6 bases). This CDR3 is 13 amino acids long. Germline V gene data show CDR1 as MNHEY and CDR2 as SMNVEV (reference sequence). Deletions cut 5 bases from V and 6 bases from J, with 13 bases between. The DNA of the CDR3 is TGTGCCAGCAGTGGACAGAGGCTCGCTGAAGCTTTCTTT. Amino acids: CASSGQRLAEAFF.

The V gene is TRBV7-9, the J gene TRBJ1-1; no clear D. The CDR3 consists of 16 residues. Germline CDR1 reads SEHNR; CDR2 reads FQNEAQ (reference sequence). Trimming took 5 bases from V and 1 from J, leaving 17 bases between them. This chain's CDR3 is CASSPWGGRGNTEAFF. In DNA form, the CDR3 reads TGTGCCAGCAGCCCGTGGGGAGGCCGCGGGAACACTGAAGCTTTCTTT.

This clone has just one count. The V and J genes are TRBV27 and TRBJ1-2; 8 nucleotides match TRBD1. V shed 5 bases and J 8 bases; nucleotides not matched to a gene: 10. The CDR3 is made up of 14 amino acids. Germline V CDR1 and CDR2: MNHEY, SMNVEV (reference sequence). Here the CDR3 reads CASSPLGQGLGYTF. The CDR3 DNA reads TGTGCCAGCAGTCCCTTAGGACAGGGCTTGGGCTACACCTTC.

This clone has a handful of counts. The CDR3 is CASRSYSNQPQHF. The CDR3 nucleotides are TGTGCCAGCAGGTCTTATAGCAATCAGCCCCAGCATTTT. The chain is built from TRBV12-3 or TRBV12-4 and TRBJ1-5; unclear D gene. This CDR3 is 13 amino acids long. V shed 6 bases and J shed 0 bases, with 6 bases lying between them.

The chain recombines TRBV5-1 with TRBJ1-1; a weak D match, TRBD1 (5 bases). CDR1 is SGHRS and CDR2 is YFSETQ in the germline V gene. The CDR3 extends over 13 amino acids. Trimming stripped 0 bases from V and 8 bases from J, with 11 bases between. The CDR3, as DNA: TGCGCCAGCAGCTTGGAATGGGGCAGGGAAGCTTTCTTT. Translating it yields CASSLEWGREAFF.

The chain recombines TRBV6-5 with TRBJ2-3, with D perhaps TRBD1 (6 bases). The CDR3 is 16 amino acids. From germline, CDR1 is MNHEY and CDR2 SVGAGI. The V end lost 4 bases, the J end lost 0 bases, and 14 bases lay between the germline ends. The CDR3 loop reads CASSSPAGTSTDTQYF. CDR3 coding DNA: TGTGCCAGCAGTTCTCCTGCCGGGACAAGCACAGATACGCAGTATTTT.

This chain joins TRBV4-1 and TRBJ1-2; D unclear. Germline lookup yields CDR1 MGHRA and CDR2 YSYEKL. Between the trimmed V and J ends, which lost 4 bases and 1 base, there was a span of 10 bases. The CDR3 consists of 14 residues. The CDR3 DNA reads TGCGCCAGCAGCCCTCGTGGGAGTAACTATGGCTACACCTTC. As protein: CASSPRGSNYGYTF.